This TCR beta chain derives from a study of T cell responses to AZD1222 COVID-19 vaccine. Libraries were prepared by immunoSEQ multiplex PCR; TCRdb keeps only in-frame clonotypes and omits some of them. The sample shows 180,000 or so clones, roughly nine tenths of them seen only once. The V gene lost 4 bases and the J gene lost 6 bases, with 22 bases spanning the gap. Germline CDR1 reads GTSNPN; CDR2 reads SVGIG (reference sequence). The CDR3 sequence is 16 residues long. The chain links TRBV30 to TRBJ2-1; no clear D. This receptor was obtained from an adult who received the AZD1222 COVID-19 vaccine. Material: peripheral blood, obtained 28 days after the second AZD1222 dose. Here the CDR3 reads CAWNSNRLVWGNEQFF. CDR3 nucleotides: TGTGCCTGGAACTCTAATAGGCTAGTGTGGGGCAATGAGCAGTTCTTC.